This TCR beta chain was documented in a study of T cells in Graves' hyperthyroidism and ophthalmopathy. About the study: Prior to any treatment, at the point of initial diagnosis, peripheral blood was collected.

The V end was cut by 0 bases, the J end by 6 bases, with 8 bases between. The CDR3 runs 13 residues. Germline V gene sequence: CDR1 SGHRS, CDR2 YFSETQ. Amplified TCR beta CDR3 regions came from RNA transcripts. First-round RT-PCR with HTBI primers amplified the TCR CDR3 region. TCRdb reanalysed the multiplex PCR reads using MiXCR and keeps one entry per CDR3 protein. The sample lists about 480,000 distinct CDR3 sequences, around 14% occurring once. This clonotype was seen repeatedly, ten times or more. Uncontrolled infections, other autoimmune diseases, pregnancy or lactation led to exclusion of patients.

The sequence derives from a woman aged 18-29 years with Graves' hyperthyroidism. The rearrangement links TRBV5-1 to TRBJ2-3; D call uncertain. The sequenced sample consisted of blood. As DNA, the CDR3 is TGCGCCAGCAGCTTGGAGTTAATTGATACGCAGTATTTT. Amino acid sequence: CASSLELIDTQYF.